Detailed here is one TCR beta chain. In the same sample, other DNA sequences code for this CDR3. These data belong to a study of blood T cell repertoires in COVID-19. The protocol was immunoSEQ multiplex PCR, while the TCRdb copy is restricted to in-frame clones and leaves out a portion. The table has 250,000 to 350,000 clones, roughly 80% seen once; the top ten hold around 4.5%. The CDR3 spans 13 residues. With 4 bases clipped from V and 5 bases from J, the junction kept 3 bases outside the gene matches. Germline CDR1 and CDR2: LGHDT and YNNKEL (reference sequence). Sequences were obtained from peripheral blood. The source is a woman aged 45-60 years with active or convalescent COVID-19. The chain carries TRBV3-1 (or the pseudogene TRBV3-2) and TRBJ1-2; the match to TRBD1 covers 8 bases. The CDR3 DNA reads TGTGCCAGCAGCCTCGGACAGGGTTATGGCTACACCTTC. It translates to CASSLGQGYGYTF.